These 20 T cell receptor beta chains were all obtained from the same sample, sequenced in a study of T cells in localized non-small cell lung cancer. Profiled with immunoSEQ multiplex PCR; TCRdb holds only in-frame clones, not every one. The table lists several thousand clones, around 16% of them singletons. Specimen: normal lung tissue next to the tumor, collected before any cancer treatment. The origin of the receptors is a male donor aged 60 or over with stage II squamous cell lung carcinoma.

In its sample, this clone was seen a few times. The chain has TRBV12-5 and TRBJ1-1; D is ambiguous. The CDR3 covers 13 residues. Germline assignment: CDR1 LGHNT and CDR2 FRNRAP. V lost 10 bases and J 0 bases, leaving 12 bases between the germline ends. CDR3 region: CATSGGMNTEAFF. CDR3 sequence (DNA): TGTGCTACCTCGGGTGGGATGAACACTGAAGCTTTCTTT.

The chain employs TRBV19 and TRBJ1-5; D might be TRBD1 (5 bases). The CDR3 runs to 15 residues. V was pared by 5 bases and J by 5 bases, with 16 bases between. Germline V CDR1 and CDR2: LNHDA, SQIVND (reference sequence). Here the CDR3 reads CASSLSRDAYQPQHF. For the CDR3, the DNA is TGTGCCAGTAGTCTCTCGCGGGACGCATATCAGCCCCAGCATTTT.

The rearrangement links TRBV11-3 to TRBJ2-3; no clear D. The germline V gene encodes CDR1 SGHNT and CDR2 YENEEA. Trimming removed 5 bases at V and 4 bases at J, with 13 bases between. The CDR3 extends over 14 amino acids. The CDR3 coding sequence is TGTGCCAGCAGCGCTCACCTGAATGCAGATACGCAGTATTTT. This translates into CASSAHLNADTQYF. The full variable domain, with the rest looked up from reference TRBV11-3 and TRBJ2-3, is EAGVVQSPRYKIIEKKQPVAFWCNPISGHNTLYWYLQNLGQGPELLIRYENEEAVDDSQLPKDRFSAERLKGVDSTLKIQPAELGDSAVYLCASSAHLNADTQYFGPGTRLTVL.

This clone was seen only a few times. This chain joins TRBV19 and TRBJ2-5; weak D call: TRBD1 (5 bases). Trimming shortened V by 1 base and J by 2 bases, and 8 bases separated the two germline ends. This CDR3 region has 14 residues. Germline V gene sequence: CDR1 LNHDA, CDR2 SQIVND (reference sequence). CDR3 sequence: CASSIGQGQETQYF. Here the CDR3 DNA reads TGTGCCAGTAGTATAGGTCAGGGACAAGAGACCCAGTACTTC. Drawing the rest from reference TRBV19 and TRBJ2-5, the complete variable domain is DGGITQSPKYLFRKEGQNVTLSCEQNLNHDAMYWYRQDPGQGLRLIYYSQIVNDFQKGDIAEGYSVSREKKESFPLTVTSAQKNPTAFYLCASSIGQGQETQYFGPGTRLLVL.

Only a few counts were recorded for this clone. This rearrangement joins TRBV11-3 to TRBJ1-4; 7 bases align to TRBD1. There are 15 residues in the CDR3. CDR1 is SGHNT, CDR2 YENEEA, per germline. With V trimmed by 7 bases and J by 3 bases, 8 bases remained unmatched. The CDR3 sequence: CASTPRGTANEKLFF. In DNA, the CDR3 is TGTGCCAGCACTCCCCGTGGGACAGCTAATGAAAAACTGTTTTTT.

This clone was seen a few times. CDR3 region: CASSWGLAGTGTGELFF. CDR3 sequence (DNA): TGTGCCAGCAGCTGGGGACTAGCGGGGACCGGGACCGGGGAGCTGTTTTTT. The V call is TRBV11-3, the J call TRBJ2-2, with TRBD2 matching 13 bases. The junction had 7 bases not matched to a gene; V was cut back by 4 bases and J by 5 bases. Germline values: CDR1 SGHNT, CDR2 YENEEA. The CDR3 spans 17 residues.

As to this clone: This sample includes further DNA sequences coding for the same CDR3. The chain employs TRBV6-8 and TRBJ2-7, with a possible D match to TRBD1 (6 bases). This CDR3 is 14 amino acids long. Trimming removed 6 bases at V and 0 bases at J, with 12 bases between. CDR1 is MNHGY and CDR2 is SAAAGT in the germline V gene. The CDR3 DNA follows: TGTGCCAGCAGGAGGACAGCGAGCTCCTACGAGCAGTACTTC. Amino acids: CASRRTASSYEQYF.

This clone was found a few times. The junction differs from germline at one of its ends, possibly a read error. The chain combines TRBV6-8 with TRBJ2-3; no clear D. CDR1 and CDR2 (germline): MNHGY, SAAAGT. The CDR3 extends over 15 amino acids. CDR3 coding DNA: TGTGCCATCAGTGCAAGCCTAACTATCACAGATACGCAGTATTTT. Protein product: CAISASLTITDTQYF.

This chain connects TRBV15 to TRBJ2-2; 9 bases map to TRBD2. The J segment lost 7 bases and the V segment lost 0 bases, leaving 3 bases of the junction unmatched. CDR3 length equals 15 residues. The germline CDR1 and CDR2 sequences are LNHNV and YYDKDF (reference sequence). CDR3 nucleotides: TGTGCCACCAGCAGAGATGCGGGAGGGTTCGGGGAGCTGTTTTTT. Encoded protein: CATSRDAGGFGELFF.

By sample share, this clone is medium-sized (0.01 to 0.1%). V is TRBV11-3 and J is TRBJ1-3; D ambiguous. V was trimmed by 3 bases and J by 1 base, leaving 7 bases between them. CDR3 length: 14 amino acids. Germline CDR1 and CDR2: SGHNT and YENEEA. CDR3 nucleotide sequence: TGTGCCAGCAGCTTTAGTAGTTCTGGAAACACCATATATTTT. It translates to CASSFSSSGNTIYF.

The V and J genes are TRBV29-1 and TRBJ1-3; 7 positions match TRBD1. CDR3 length: 15 residues. The V and J ends lost 2 bases and 3 bases, in that order; junction bases with no gene match: 7. Germline V CDR1 and CDR2: SQVTM, ANQGSEA. The CDR3 DNA sequence: TGCAGCGTTGAAAGACAGGGCTGGGGTGGAAACACCATATATTTT. Its protein product is CSVERQGWGGNTIYF. The variable domain in full, with the rest retrieved from reference TRBV29-1 and TRBJ1-3, is SAVISQKPSRDICQRGTSLTIQCQVDSQVTMMFWYRQQPGQSLTLIATANQGSEATYESGFVIDKFPISRPNLTFSTLTVSNMSPEDSSIYLCSVERQGWGGNTIYFGEGSWLTVV.

This rearrangement joins TRBV19 to TRBJ2-7; weak D call: TRBD1 (5 bases). Trimming pared 5 bases from V and 0 bases from J, leaving 14 bases between. The CDR3 sequence is 15 residues long. Germline V lookup: CDR1 LNHDA, CDR2 SQIVND (reference sequence). The CDR3 region is CASSPPGQGSYEQYF. DNA for the CDR3: TGTGCCAGTAGTCCCCCCGGACAAGGCTCCTACGAGCAGTACTTC.

This clone was counted between two and nine times. This chain connects TRBV6-8 to TRBJ2-5, with 7 bases that match TRBD2. The trim removed 7 bases at V and 7 bases at J, leaving 9 bases unmatched. This CDR3 has 13 residues. CDR1 and CDR2 from the germline V gene are MNHGY and SAAAGT. The DNA for the CDR3 is TGTGCCAGCACGGGAGGCTTAGCGGGGACCCAGTACTTC. It codes for CASTGGLAGTQYF.

This clone occurred a few times. V usage is TRBV29-1 and J usage is TRBJ2-7; the D is unclear. Germline V lookup: CDR1 SQVTM, CDR2 ANQGSEA. The CDR3 is 12 residues long. Trimming shortened V by 4 bases and J by 2 bases, and 9 bases separated the two germline ends. The CDR3 reads CSVGSDAYEQYF. The CDR3 coding sequence is TGCAGCGTTGGAAGTGACGCCTACGAGCAGTACTTC.

By share of the sample, this clone is medium-sized. The V and J genes are TRBV6-8 and TRBJ1-1; 10 positions agree with TRBD1. Trimming at V came to 1 base and at J to 5 bases, leaving 10 bases not matched to a gene. Germline V gives CDR1 MNHGY, CDR2 SAAAGT. The CDR3 spans 17 residues. CDR3 nucleotides: TGTGCCAGCAGTTACTTAACCGGGACAGGGGCGGGAACTGAAGCTTTCTTT. Its translation is CASSYLTGTGAGTEAFF.

Sample share makes this clone medium-sized. The chain combines TRBV11-3 with TRBJ2-3; TRBD2 might be the D (7 bases). This CDR3 has 16 residues. Germline CDR1 is SGHNT and CDR2 is YENEEA. V was clipped by 5 bases and J by 0 bases, with 15 bases between them. CDR3 loop: CASSLLGGDSTDTQYF. The CDR3 nucleotides read TGTGCCAGCAGCCTACTAGGGGGGGATAGCACAGATACGCAGTATTTT. The variable domain in full, completed from reference TRBV11-3 and TRBJ2-3, reads EAGVVQSPRYKIIEKKQPVAFWCNPISGHNTLYWYLQNLGQGPELLIRYENEEAVDDSQLPKDRFSAERLKGVDSTLKIQPAELGDSAVYLCASSLLGGDSTDTQYFGPGTRLTVL.

The chain joins TRBV9 to TRBJ1-1; TRBD1 matches 7 bases. Germline V gives CDR1 SGDLS, CDR2 YYNGEE. V lost 4 bases, J lost 1 base, and 7 bases stayed unmatched. The CDR3 runs to 15 residues. The chain's CDR3 is CASSTFDRANTEAFF. CDR3 DNA sequence: TGTGCCAGCAGCACATTCGACAGGGCGAACACTGAAGCTTTCTTT.

The J gene is TRBJ2-3, the V gene TRBV28, with D possibly being TRBD1 or TRBD2 (5 bases each). The length of the CDR3 is 16 residues. From germline, CDR1 is MDHEN and CDR2 SYDVKM. Trimming took off 5 bases at V and 2 bases at J, with 17 bases between the two ends. In DNA form, the CDR3 reads TGTGCCAGCAGTCCTTCCCGAGGGGCCTCCACAGATACGCAGTATTTT. Residues: CASSPSRGASTDTQYF.

As DNA, the CDR3 is TGTGCCTGGAGACGCCTAGAACGGGACACAGATACGCAGTATTTT. This gives the protein CAWRRLERDTDTQYF. V gene TRBV30 combines with J gene TRBJ2-3; possibly TRBD2 for D (5 bases). The CDR3 is 15 residues long. V gave up 3 bases and J gave up 2 bases, with 15 bases separating them. Germline V gene lookup returns CDR1 GTSNPN and CDR2 SVGIG (reference sequence). Full variable domain (missing parts from reference TRBV30 and TRBJ2-3): SQTIHQWPATLVQPVGSPLSLECTVEGTSNPNLYWYRQAAGRGLQLLFYSVGIGQISSEVPQNLSASRPQDRQFILSSKKLLLSDSGFYLCAWRRLERDTDTQYFGPGTRLTVL.

This clone was picked up a small number of times. The CDR3 DNA sequence: TGTGCCAGCAGCCCCGACTCTGACAGGGGATTCGCAAATGAGCAGTTCTTC. It specifies CASSPDSDRGFANEQFF. V and J are TRBV11-3 and TRBJ2-1, with TRBD1 matching over 8 bases. The V gene end was trimmed by 5 bases and the J gene end by 7 bases; junction bases not matched to a gene: 16. Germline assignment: CDR1 SGHNT and CDR2 YENEEA. This CDR3 is built from 17 residues.